The present T cell receptor beta chain was sequenced within a study of beta chain features in type 1 diabetes. CD45RO/CCR7/CD25/CD127/CD95/CD27 sorting isolated CD4+ naive, central memory, regulatory and stem cell-like memory cells. A remark on this clone: The antigen remains unidentified.

Per germline, CDR1 SGHKS and CDR2 YYEKEE (reference sequence). V lost 4 bases and J lost 6, with 16 bases in between. The CDR3 sequence is 14 residues long. As every portion of the isolated RNA was reverse transcribed, the sequencing read expressed TCRB transcripts. Method: immunoSEQ multiplex PCR; TCRdb's copy keeps in-frame clones and lacks some. The table shows about 320,000 clones, with about 15% occurring only once. Findings and limits, study-wide: Individuals with type 1 diabetes displayed fewer insertions and more deletions at VDJ junctions.

The chain links TRBV5-5 to TRBJ1-1, with D unclear. The sequence was collected from a man aged 25 to 45 in good health. The sample was central memory CD4+ T cells from blood. CDR3 sequence: CASSPRVSGSEAFF. For the CDR3, the DNA is TGTGCCAGCAGCCCCCGGGTCTCCGGCTCTGAAGCTTTCTTT.